This T cell receptor (beta chain) originates from a study of beta chain features in type 1 diabetes. About the study: Cell yields, age and gender were similar between patients and healthy donors.

Sequenced material consisted of expressed TCRB transcripts (all of the isolated RNA was reverse transcribed). The method was immunoSEQ multiplex PCR; TCRdb's version includes in-frame clones alone and lacks a portion of them. The sample has roughly 700,000 clones; under 15% are singletons. This clone was recorded a few times. Its antigen is undetermined. V lost 5 bases to trimming and J lost 1 base, with 8 bases between them. Looked up from germline, CDR1 is SGHVS and CDR2 is FNYEAQ. The CDR3 extends over 13 amino acids. Donors underwent one heparinised blood draw, approximately 120 mL on average. Broader study findings: The naive, central memory and Treg TCRB repertoires showed an apparent similarity that was greater among patients than among healthy donors. Type 1 diabetes patients had TCRB CDR3s that were shorter (moderately but significantly so) in all four CD4+ subsets. Insertions were fewer and deletions more numerous at VDJ junctions in type 1 diabetes patients.

The V and J genes are TRBV7-6 and TRBJ2-5, with D possibly TRBD2 on 6 matching bases. The sequenced material came from naive CD4+ T cells from blood. This TCR was sampled from a man between 18 and 35 years old with type 1 diabetes. The DNA for the CDR3 is TGTGCCAGCAGCCTCGGGGGCCAAGAGACCCAGTACTTC. As protein: CASSLGGQETQYF.